This TCR beta chain was captured by sequencing in a study of shared clonotypes between healthy human individuals. CD8 cells regarded as naive lacked CD45RO, were positively chosen for CCR7, and omitted terminally differentiated effector memory CD45RA+ cells. The assay was immunoSEQ multiplex PCR, and TCRdb's table has in-frame clones only and misses some. The sample carries approximately 590,000 clones, 95% to 96% recorded once. Sequencing used naive CD8+ T cells sorted from blood. This TCR derives from a woman in her twenties or thirties in good health.

The CDR3, as DNA: TGCGCCAGCAGCCAAGCCGAAGGAGCGGGACTAGCGTTTGAGCAGTTCTTC. Protein product: CASSQAEGAGLAFEQFF. The chain employs TRBV4-1 and TRBJ2-1; TRBD2 matches at 10 bases. V shed 1 base, J shed 9 bases, and the junction held 12 bases outside the gene matches. This CDR3 comprises 17 residues. Germline V gene lookup returns CDR1 MGHRA and CDR2 YSYEKL.